This T cell receptor (beta chain) was sequenced during a study of Ad26.COV2.S vaccination and SARS-CoV-2 variants. Study information: Donor joined the COV1001 Ad26.COV2.S trial arm.

Here immunoSEQ multiplex PCR was the method, and the copy in TCRdb shows in-frame clones only, minus some. The repertoire includes approximately 300,000 clones, 85% of them detected once, and about 2.1% sits in the top ten. This CDR3 is built from 12 residues. J lost 13 bases, V lost 6 bases, and 6 bases had no gene match. In the case of this clone: Its cognate antigen is unknown.

Stated treatment: over 15 received Ad26.COV2.S at low or high dose, single or two shots; 5 received placebo; per-sample allocation not given. Material that was analyzed had been drawn on day 63 after the first vaccine or placebo injection. An Ad26 vector carrying the Wuhan-strain SARS-CoV-2 spike served as the vaccine. Study-wide results and caveats: Using TCR breadth and depth analyses may have led to underestimated total T cell responses.

This TCR came from a person between 18 and 65 years old who received the Ad26.COV2.S COVID-19 vaccine or a placebo. The chain carries TRBV12-3 or TRBV12-4 and TRBJ1-4, with 9 bases aligning to TRBD1. The material sequenced was peripheral blood, taken in a trial of Ad26.COV2.S vaccine versus placebo. Here the CDR3 reads CASSEDRGGLFF. For the CDR3, the DNA is TGTGCCAGCAGCGAGGACAGGGGAGGACTGTTTTTT.